Following are 27 T cell receptor beta chains from one sample sequenced in a study of cytomegalovirus exposure and HLA in healthy donors. The PCR ran on 60 Vbeta and 13 Jbeta primers. Assay used: immunoSEQ multiplex PCR; TCRdb lists only in-frame clones, some missing. Of about 210,000 clones detected, about 88% appear once; the ten largest clones hold roughly 0.32%. The specimen sequenced was PBMCs. The receptors were sampled from a woman in her twenties or thirties in good health and CMV-seronegative.

This chain connects TRBV5-1 to TRBJ2-7; TRBD1 matches 12 bases. The CDR3 contains 14 residues. Unmatched junction bases numbered 5, after V lost 4 bases and J lost 6 bases. Germline CDR1 SGHRS, CDR2 YFSETQ. CDR3 amino acids: CASSPGTGGSEQYF. DNA for the CDR3: TGCGCCAGCAGCCCCGGGACAGGGGGCTCCGAGCAGTACTTC.

The chain links TRBV2 to TRBJ2-3; 11 bases agree with TRBD2. The V gene end was trimmed by 6 bases and the J gene end by 1 base; junction bases not matched to a gene: 6. This CDR3 contains 16 residues. The germline CDR1 and CDR2 sequences are SNHLY and FYNNEI. The CDR3 region is CASSLLTSGGTDTQYF. CDR3 DNA: TGTGCCAGCAGCTTACTGACTAGCGGGGGCACAGATACGCAGTATTTT.

The chain uses TRBV28 and TRBJ1-1, with TRBD1 identical over 9 bases. Germline V CDR1 and CDR2: MDHEN, SYDVKM. Trimming cost V 3 bases and J 1 base; bases outside gene matches: 15. The CDR3 spans 19 residues. The CDR3, as DNA: TGTGCCAGCAGTTTGACACATAATGTCCCGGGACAGGGGAACACTGAAGCTTTCTTT. Its protein is CASSLTHNVPGQGNTEAFF. The full variable domain, rest sourced from reference TRBV28 and TRBJ1-1, is DVKVTQSSRYLVKRTGEKVFLECVQDMDHENMFWYRQDPGLGLRLIYFSYDVKMKEKGDIPEGYSVSREKKERFSLILESASTNQTSMYLCASSLTHNVPGQGNTEAFFGQGTRLTVV.

CDR3 sequence reads: CASSLGGGAGNEQFF. The CDR3 nucleotides are TGTGCCAGCAGCTTAGGCGGGGGGGCAGGGAATGAGCAGTTCTTC. The J gene is TRBJ2-1, the V gene TRBV11-3, with 9 bases that match TRBD2. CDR1 SGHNT and CDR2 YENEEA come from the germline V gene. The CDR3 is made up of 15 amino acids. After removal of 1 base from V and 7 bases from J, the junction contained 5 bases not matched to a gene.

The chain employs TRBV5-1 and TRBJ2-5; D remains ambiguous. The CDR3 length is 13 residues. CDR1 and CDR2 (germline): SGHRS, YFSETQ. The V gene lost 1 base and the J gene lost 1 base, with 5 bases spanning the gap. This CDR3 is CASSLLPQETQYF. The CDR3 bases are TGCGCCAGCAGCTTGCTTCCCCAAGAGACCCAGTACTTC.

This chain joins TRBV5-1 and TRBJ2-1; TRBD2 matches 8 bases. This CDR3 contains 17 residues. Germline trimming cut 0 bases from V and 7 bases from J; bases unmatched to any gene: 12. Germline V lookup: CDR1 SGHRS, CDR2 YFSETQ. The CDR3 is CASSLGESGGPKNEQFF. CDR3 sequence (DNA): TGCGCCAGCAGCTTGGGAGAATCGGGAGGGCCGAAGAATGAGCAGTTCTTC.

The V call is TRBV7-9, the J call TRBJ2-7; D possibly corresponds to TRBD2 (5 bases). CDR1 and CDR2 from the germline V gene are SEHNR and FQNEAQ (reference sequence). There are 13 residues in the CDR3. V lost 4 bases and J 2 bases, leaving 9 bases between the germline ends. The CDR3 DNA reads as TGTGCCAGCAGCTCGACCGGGACCTACGAGCAGTACTTC. Its protein product is CASSSTGTYEQYF.

This rearrangement joins TRBV11-2 to TRBJ2-7; 10 bases agree with TRBD2. After removal of 4 bases from V and 3 bases from J, the junction contained 9 bases not matched to a gene. The CDR3 runs to 16 residues. Germline loops: CDR1 SGHAT, CDR2 FQNNGV. DNA of the CDR3: TGTGCCAGCAGCTACCCCGGCACTAGCGGGGACTACGAGCAGTACTTC. Translated, it gives CASSYPGTSGDYEQYF.

The rearrangement joins TRBV11-2 to TRBJ2-2, with a possible D match to TRBD1 (6 bases). Trimming removed 2 bases at V and 6 bases at J, with 10 bases between. The germline V gene has CDR1 SGHAT and CDR2 FQNNGV. CDR3 size: 14 residues. The CDR3 coding sequence is TGTGCCAGCAGCTTAAGGACAGCCTCCGGGGAGCTGTTTTTT. This translates into CASSLRTASGELFF.

This chain connects TRBV7-8 to TRBJ2-1, with 9 bases fitting TRBD2. The V gene's germline CDR1 is SGHVS and CDR2 FQNEAQ. CDR3 length equals 16 residues. V lost 4 bases and J lost 8; bases outside the gene matches: 12. DNA of the CDR3: TGTGCCAGCAGCTCCGTCCCCGGGACTAGCAGGGATGAGCAGTTCTTC. It yields the protein CASSSVPGTSRDEQFF.

As DNA, the CDR3 is TGCGCCAGCAGCTGGGACGGGGGGGAGCAGTACTTC. It translates to CASSWDGGEQYF. The chain recombines TRBV5-1 with TRBJ2-7; 7 nucleotides line up with TRBD2. The V segment lost 3 bases and the J segment 7 bases; nucleotides outside the gene matches: 4. Germline CDR1 and CDR2: SGHRS and YFSETQ. CDR3 length equals 12 residues.

This clone has a handful of counts. This chain links TRBV7-9 with TRBJ2-7; maybe TRBD1 (5 bases). The V and J ends lost 4 bases and 1 base respectively, with 11 bases between them. Germline V gives CDR1 SEHNR, CDR2 FQNEAQ (reference sequence). This CDR3 is 14 amino acids long. The CDR3 here is CASSSRQRSYEQYF. The CDR3 DNA reads TGTGCCAGCAGCTCCCGACAGCGATCCTACGAGCAGTACTTC.

This chain uses TRBV5-4 with TRBJ1-2, with 7 bases aligning to TRBD1. The V gene end was trimmed by 4 bases and the J gene end by 3 bases; junction bases not matched to a gene: 3. The CDR3 is 13 amino acids. CDR1 and CDR2 (germline): SGHNT, YYREEE (reference sequence). CDR3 DNA: TGTGCCAGCAGCGAGGGGGCGGACTATGGCTACACCTTC. Encoded protein: CASSEGADYGYTF.

The chain combines TRBV7-3 with TRBJ1-6; TRBD1 agrees at 7 bases. CDR3 size: 18 residues. Per the germline V gene, CDR1 is SGHTA and CDR2 is FQGTGA. The V gene end was trimmed by 0 bases and the J gene end by 3 bases; junction bases not matched to a gene: 8. The DNA of the CDR3 is TGTGCCAGCAGCTTAACTTCAGGGGGAGAGGACTATAATTCACCCCTCCACTTT. Translation gives CASSLTSGGEDYNSPLHF. Full variable domain (missing parts from reference TRBV7-3 and TRBJ1-6): GAGVSQTPSNKVTEKGKYVELRCDPISGHTALYWYRQSLGQGPEFLIYFQGTGAADDSGLPNDRFFAVRPEGSVSTLKIQRTERGDSAVYLCASSLTSGGEDYNSPLHFGNGTRLTVT.

This clone was detected a few times. The V gene is TRBV18, the J gene TRBJ2-7, with D perhaps TRBD2 (6 bases). The CDR3 totals 15 residues. The V gene lost 3 bases and the J gene lost 7 bases, with 19 bases spanning the gap. Germline V gives CDR1 KGHSH, CDR2 LQKENI. CDR3 amino acids: CASSPSGTASEEQYF. The CDR3 DNA reads as TGTGCCAGCTCACCCTCCGGGACTGCCTCAGAGGAGCAGTACTTC.

The chain carries TRBV15 and TRBJ2-1, with 7 bases aligning to TRBD2. Looked up from germline, CDR1 is LNHNV and CDR2 is YYDKDF (reference sequence). Losses at the gene ends were 1 base for V and 2 bases for J; bases not matched to a gene: 2. CDR3 length: 15 residues. The CDR3 DNA reads TGTGCCACCAGCAGAGTGGCGGGAGCCTACAATGAGCAGTTCTTC. Translation: CATSRVAGAYNEQFF.

The chain uses TRBV5-1 and TRBJ2-2; D might be TRBD1 (6 bases). Trimming cost V 3 bases and J 5 bases, with 14 bases left between them. The germline V gene encodes CDR1 SGHRS and CDR2 YFSETQ. CDR3 size: 15 residues. The DNA for the CDR3 is TGCGCCAGCAGCTGGGTCCCAGGGGATACCGGGGAGCTGTTTTTT. Its protein product is CASSWVPGDTGELFF. Together with reference TRBV5-1 and TRBJ2-2, the CDR3 gives the full variable domain: KAGVTQTPRYLIKTRGQQVTLSCSPISGHRSVSWYQQTPGQGLQFLFEYFSETQRNKGNFPGRFSGRQFSNSRSEMNVSTLELGDSALYLCASSWVPGDTGELFFGEGSRLTVL.

The chain combines TRBV4-1 with TRBJ2-3; perhaps TRBD2 as D (5 bases). Per germline, CDR1 MGHRA and CDR2 YSYEKL. V lost 3 bases and J lost 8, with 12 bases in between. The CDR3 is 13 residues long. The CDR3 coding sequence is TGCGCCAGCAGCCAGAGGACTGATGGTACGCAGTATTTT. Translation gives CASSQRTDGTQYF.

The rearrangement links TRBV5-1 to TRBJ2-5, with 9 bases aligning to TRBD1. Germline-derived CDR1 and CDR2 are SGHRS and YFSETQ. J was trimmed by 5 bases and V by 4 bases; bases with no gene match: 3. This CDR3 contains 13 residues. DNA of the CDR3: TGCGCCAGCAGCGATGGGACAGGGGAGACCCAGTACTTC. It encodes CASSDGTGETQYF.

The chain joins TRBV10-2 to TRBJ2-7, with D hard to call. The V and J ends lost 0 bases and 3 bases respectively, with 21 bases between them. Looked up from germline, CDR1 is WSHSY and CDR2 is SAAADI. CDR3 size: 18 residues. CDR3 residues: CASSESLSAFPNNYEQYF. The CDR3 DNA is TGCGCCAGCAGTGAGTCGTTGTCCGCTTTCCCAAACAACTACGAGCAGTACTTC.

The CDR3 DNA reads as TGTGCCAGCAGCTTAGGTGTGGCAGGGGCCAATGAGCAGTTCTTC. It translates to CASSLGVAGANEQFF. The chain employs TRBV11-3 and TRBJ2-1; tentative D call: TRBD1 (6 bases). This CDR3 is built from 15 residues. V was clipped by 1 base and J by 6 bases, with 13 bases between them. CDR1 and CDR2 from the germline V gene are SGHNT and YENEEA. Together with reference TRBV11-3 and TRBJ2-1, the CDR3 gives the full variable domain: EAGVVQSPRYKIIEKKQPVAFWCNPISGHNTLYWYLQNLGQGPELLIRYENEEAVDDSQLPKDRFSAERLKGVDSTLKIQPAELGDSAVYLCASSLGVAGANEQFFGPGTRLTVL.

This chain uses TRBV7-9 with TRBJ2-3; possible D gene TRBD1, 5 bases. This CDR3 comprises 13 residues. The germline CDR1 and CDR2 sequences are SEHNR and FQNEAQ (reference sequence). Trimming removed 3 bases at V and 3 bases at J, with 7 bases between. The DNA of the CDR3 is TGTGCCAGCAGCTTTCAGGGAACAGATACGCAGTATTTT. Its translation is CASSFQGTDTQYF.

The J gene is TRBJ2-7, the V gene TRBV2; D is unclear. This CDR3 has 11 residues. Trimming pared 7 bases from V and 4 bases from J, leaving 8 bases between. The germline V gene has CDR1 SNHLY and CDR2 FYNNEI. In nucleotides, the CDR3 is TGTGCCAGCACCGAGGAATACGAGCAGTACTTC. Its translation: CASTEEYEQYF.

This clone appeared a single time. J is TRBJ2-7 and V is TRBV5-4; 7 bases are shared with TRBD1. V lost 4 bases and J lost 3; bases outside the gene matches: 4. From germline, CDR1 is SGHNT and CDR2 YYREEE (reference sequence). This CDR3 is built from 13 residues. For the CDR3, the DNA is TGTGCCAGCAGCCCCGGACAGGTCTACGAGCAGTACTTC. Translating it yields CASSPGQVYEQYF.

The chain recombines TRBV5-4 with TRBJ2-7; D gene uncertain. The V and J ends lost 1 base and 6 bases respectively, with 14 bases between them. The V gene's germline CDR1 is SGHNT and CDR2 YYREEE (reference sequence). The CDR3 totals 14 residues. CDR3 sequence (DNA): TGTGCCAGCAGCTTGTCACAGATCGGTGGCGAGCAGTACTTC. Translating it yields CASSLSQIGGEQYF. The full variable domain, rest sourced from reference TRBV5-4 and TRBJ2-7, is ETGVTQSPTHLIKTRGQQVTLRCSSQSGHNTVSWYQQALGQGPQFIFQYYREEENGRGNFPPRFSGLQFPNYSSELNVNALELDDSALYLCASSLSQIGGEQYFGPGTRLTVT.

The rearrangement uses TRBV28 and TRBJ1-2; the D is unclear. V was pared by 2 bases and J by 4 bases, with 11 bases between. This CDR3 has 14 residues. Germline-derived CDR1 and CDR2 are MDHEN and SYDVKM. The CDR3 DNA is TGTGCCAGCAGTTTAGCACTTAACCTCTATGGCTACACCTTC. Its protein is CASSLALNLYGYTF.

The genes are TRBV5-6 and TRBJ1-1; D possibly corresponds to TRBD1 (5 bases). The CDR3 extends over 15 amino acids. From germline, CDR1 is SGHDT and CDR2 YYEEEE. Trimming pared 4 bases from V and 1 base from J, leaving 14 bases between. DNA for the CDR3: TGTGCCAGCAGCCCGCGGGGACGATCGAACACTGAAGCTTTCTTT. Protein sequence: CASSPRGRSNTEAFF.